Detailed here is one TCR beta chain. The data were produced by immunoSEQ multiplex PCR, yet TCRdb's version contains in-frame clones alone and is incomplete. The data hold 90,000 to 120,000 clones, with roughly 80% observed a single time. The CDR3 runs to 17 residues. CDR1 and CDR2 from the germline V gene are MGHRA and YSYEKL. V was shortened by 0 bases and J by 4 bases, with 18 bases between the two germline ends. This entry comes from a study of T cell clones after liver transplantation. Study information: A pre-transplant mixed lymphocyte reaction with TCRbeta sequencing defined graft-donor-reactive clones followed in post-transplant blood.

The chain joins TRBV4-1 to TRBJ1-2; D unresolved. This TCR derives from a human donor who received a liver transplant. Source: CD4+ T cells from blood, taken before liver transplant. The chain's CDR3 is CASSQDGGPRTFYGYTF. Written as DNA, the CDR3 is TGCGCCAGCAGCCAAGATGGTGGCCCTCGGACGTTCTATGGCTACACCTTC.